Each of the 13 T cell receptor beta chains below was sequenced from the same sample in a study of T-cell memory formation after mild COVID-19. TCRdb fed the 5' RACE reads into MiXCR, producing one record per CDR3 protein. The sample consists of fewer than 700,000 distinct CDR3 sequences, roughly 21% of them appearing once. Material: PBMCs or a T cell subset sorted from them (not recorded which). The receptors here all came from an adult woman who had mild COVID-19 (a few samples of this study predate the infection). Cell type and time point are not known.

This clonotype was seen only a few times. The gene calls are TRBV6-2 or TRBV6-3 and TRBJ2-1, with D possibly matching TRBD1 (6 bases). This CDR3 has 15 amino acids. V gave up 0 bases and J gave up 9 bases, with 15 bases separating them. Looked up from germline, CDR1 is MNHEY and CDR2 is SVGEGT. CDR3 in DNA: TGTGCCAGCAGTTACTCGGGACACCAGCTGGGTGAGCAGTTCTTC. It encodes CASSYSGHQLGEQFF.

This clonotype came up a few times. The chain couples TRBV15 to TRBJ2-7, with TRBD2 matching over 8 bases. From germline, CDR1 is LNHNV and CDR2 YYDKDF (reference sequence). The ends lost 0 bases at V and 3 bases at J; junction bases unmatched: 7. The CDR3 loop spans 16 amino acids. CDR3 DNA sequence: TGTGCCACCAGCAGAGATCTTCGGGCGGGGGGCTACGAGCAGTACTTC. Protein sequence: CATSRDLRAGGYEQYF.

There are a few counts of this clonotype. This chain joins TRBV2 and TRBJ2-7; no definite D call. There are 11 residues in the CDR3. V gave up 5 bases and J gave up 5 bases, with 7 bases separating them. Germline CDR1 SNHLY, CDR2 FYNNEI. CDR3 sequence reads: CASSRRNEQYF. The CDR3 region has the DNA TGTGCCAGCAGTAGACGTAACGAGCAGTACTTC. Supplemented by reference TRBV2 and TRBJ2-7, the full variable domain reads EPEVTQTPSHQVTQMGQEVILRCVPISNHLYFYWYRQILGQKVEFLVSFYNNEISEKSEIFDDQFSVERPDGSNFTLKIRSTKLEDSAMYFCASSRRNEQYFGPGTRLTVT.

The V call is TRBV9, the J call TRBJ2-5; 7 nucleotides match TRBD1. Germline trimming cut 2 bases from V and 4 bases from J; bases unmatched to any gene: 8. This CDR3 comprises 15 residues. From germline, CDR1 is SGDLS and CDR2 YYNGEE. In DNA, the CDR3 is TGTGCCAGCAGCGTGGGAACAGGGGCCGTAGAGACCCAGTACTTC. Translated, it gives CASSVGTGAVETQYF.

The genes are TRBV12-3 or TRBV12-4 and TRBJ1-1, with D unresolved. The length of the CDR3 is 12 residues. The V end lost 1 base, the J end lost 4 bases, and 4 bases lay between the germline ends. The CDR3 DNA sequence: TGTGCCAGCAGTTTAGTAGCCACTGAAGCTTTCTTT. Translation gives CASSLVATEAFF.

The gene calls are TRBV7-8 and TRBJ1-4; perhaps TRBD1 as D (5 bases). Trimming removed 5 bases at V and 7 bases at J, with 8 bases between. Germline CDR1 reads SGHVS; CDR2 reads FQNEAQ. The CDR3 contains 12 residues. This chain's CDR3 is CASSTDSEKLFF. CDR3 coding DNA: TGTGCCAGCAGCACTGACAGTGAAAAACTGTTTTTT. The variable domain in full, with the rest retrieved from reference TRBV7-8 and TRBJ1-4, is GAGVSQSPRYKVAKRGQDVALRCDPISGHVSLFWYQQALGQGPEFLTYFQNEAQLDKSGLPSDRFFAERPEGSVSTLKIQRTQQEDSAVYLCASSTDSEKLFFGSGTQLSVL.

This sequence joins TRBV7-9 and TRBJ2-7, with D tentatively TRBD2 (6 bases). The V end lost 2 bases, the J end lost 4 bases, and 12 bases lay between the germline ends. The CDR3 spans 14 residues. Germline-derived CDR1 and CDR2 are SEHNR and FQNEAQ (reference sequence). DNA of the CDR3: TGTGCCAGCAGCTTAACCCAGGGAGGTTACGAGCAGTACTTC. Its protein product is CASSLTQGGYEQYF.

On this clonotype itself: Its ends do not fully match the called genes, so a read error is possible. The CDR3 nucleotides read TGTGCCAGAAGCCAACCAATACCGGGACAGTTAATCTATGGCTACACCTTC. Residues: CARSQPIPGQLIYGYTF. The chain has TRBV4-2 and TRBJ1-2; 7 nucleotides match TRBD1. This CDR3 contains 17 residues. Germline V gives CDR1 LGHNA, CDR2 YNFKEQ.

The sample holds a few counts of this clonotype. The rearrangement uses TRBV6-5 and TRBJ2-5; D is undetermined. From germline, CDR1 is MNHEY and CDR2 SVGAGI. The CDR3 has 13 residues. Trimming took off 2 bases at V and 2 bases at J, with 6 bases between the two ends. In DNA form, the CDR3 reads TGTGCCAGCAGTTACGGGCAGCAAGAGACCCAGTACTTC. Its protein is CASSYGQQETQYF.

The chain couples TRBV29-1 to TRBJ2-4; 7 nucleotides match TRBD1. The V segment lost 4 bases and the J segment 4 bases; nucleotides outside the gene matches: 1. The CDR3 has 12 residues. From germline, CDR1 is SQVTM and CDR2 ANQGSEA. The CDR3 here is CSVGDSKNIQYF. Here the CDR3 DNA reads TGCAGCGTTGGGGACAGTAAAAACATTCAGTACTTC.

The genes are TRBV6-4 and TRBJ2-3; 7 bases agree with TRBD2. V trimming: 3 bases; J trimming: 4 bases; junction bases outside the gene matches: 7. CDR3 length: 15 amino acids. Germline CDR1 MRHNA, CDR2 SNTAGT. CDR3 nucleotide sequence: TGTGCCAGCAGTGAGTCTGGGGGAGGGGCAGATACGCAGTATTTT. Its translation: CASSESGGGADTQYF.

The chain links TRBV12-3 or TRBV12-4 to TRBJ1-1; no clear D. The ends were cut back, 7 bases at V and 7 bases at J, with 16 bases in the middle. The CDR3 is 13 residues long. As DNA, the CDR3 is TGTGCCAGCAAACCCTGGGCGGTAGATGAAGCTTTCTTT. This gives the protein CASKPWAVDEAFF.

This clonotype turned up a few times. The chain couples TRBV7-2 to TRBJ1-2; TRBD1 agrees at 12 bases. Germline CDR1 reads SGHTA; CDR2 reads FQGNSA. The ends lost 5 bases at V and 7 bases at J; junction bases unmatched: 5. The CDR3 loop spans 14 amino acids. This CDR3 is CASSQGQGAGGYTF. The CDR3 region has the DNA TGTGCCAGCAGCCAGGGACAGGGGGCCGGTGGCTACACCTTC. Variable domain in full (rest from reference TRBV7-2 and TRBJ1-2): GAGVSQSPSNKVTEKGKDVELRCDPISGHTALYWYRQSLGQGLEFLIYFQGNSAPDKSGLPSDRFSAERTGGSVSTLTIQRTQQEDSAVYLCASSQGQGAGGYTFGSGTRLTVV.